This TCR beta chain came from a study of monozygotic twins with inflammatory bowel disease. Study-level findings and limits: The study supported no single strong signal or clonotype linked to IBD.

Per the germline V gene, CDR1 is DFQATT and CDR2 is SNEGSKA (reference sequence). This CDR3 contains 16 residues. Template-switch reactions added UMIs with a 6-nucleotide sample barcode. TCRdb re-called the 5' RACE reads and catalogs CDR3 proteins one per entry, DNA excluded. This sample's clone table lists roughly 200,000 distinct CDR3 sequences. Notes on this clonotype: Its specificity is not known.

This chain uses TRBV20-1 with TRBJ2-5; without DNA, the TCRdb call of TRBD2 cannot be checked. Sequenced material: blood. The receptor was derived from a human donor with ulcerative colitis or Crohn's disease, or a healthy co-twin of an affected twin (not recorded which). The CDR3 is CSARGRLAGVQVAQYF.